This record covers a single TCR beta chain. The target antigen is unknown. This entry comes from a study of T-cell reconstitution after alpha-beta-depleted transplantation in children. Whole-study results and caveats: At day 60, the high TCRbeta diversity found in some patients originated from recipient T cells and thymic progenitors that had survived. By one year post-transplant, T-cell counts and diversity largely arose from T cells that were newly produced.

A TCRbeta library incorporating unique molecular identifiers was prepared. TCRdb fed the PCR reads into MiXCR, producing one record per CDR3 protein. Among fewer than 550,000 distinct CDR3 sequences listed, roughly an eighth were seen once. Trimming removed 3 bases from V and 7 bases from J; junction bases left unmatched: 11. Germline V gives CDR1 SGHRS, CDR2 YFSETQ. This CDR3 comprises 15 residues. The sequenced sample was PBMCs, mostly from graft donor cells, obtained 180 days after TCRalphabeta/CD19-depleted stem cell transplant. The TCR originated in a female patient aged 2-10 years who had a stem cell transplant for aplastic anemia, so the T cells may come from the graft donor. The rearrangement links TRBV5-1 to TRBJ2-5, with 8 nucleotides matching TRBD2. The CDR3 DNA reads TGCGCCAGCAGCTCGGATGGGACTAGGGACGGGACCCAGTACTTC. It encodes CASSSDGTRDGTQYF.